Below, 10 T cell receptor beta chains from the same sample are listed, as sequenced in a study of blood T cell repertoires in COVID-19. Sequencing used immunoSEQ multiplex PCR; TCRdb keeps in-frame clones, though not all of them. In the table there are approximately 60,000 clones, under 90% of which are singletons. Sequencing input: peripheral blood. The source of these receptors is a man aged 50 to 59 with active COVID-19.

The rearrangement links TRBV19 to TRBJ2-2; 8 nucleotides align to TRBD1. V lost 7 bases and J lost 5; bases outside the gene matches: 9. CDR1 LNHDA and CDR2 SQIVND come from the germline V gene (reference sequence). The CDR3 runs to 15 residues. The CDR3 nucleotides are TGTGCCAGTATGGCGTCCAGGGGGCGAACCGGGGAGCTGTTTTTT. Its protein is CASMASRGRTGELFF. Together with reference TRBV19 and TRBJ2-2, the CDR3 gives the full variable domain: DGGITQSPKYLFRKEGQNVTLSCEQNLNHDAMYWYRQDPGQGLRLIYYSQIVNDFQKGDIAEGYSVSREKKESFPLTVTSAQKNPTAFYLCASMASRGRTGELFFGEGSRLTVL.

This sequence joins TRBV5-1 and TRBJ1-1; tentatively, D is TRBD1 (6 bases). In germline, CDR1 is SGHRS, CDR2 YFSETQ. V lost 5 bases and J lost 5, with 10 bases in between. The CDR3 has 12 amino acids. CDR3 in amino acids: CASRSGQTEAFF. CDR3 bases: TGCGCCAGCAGATCCGGACAGACTGAAGCTTTCTTT.

The chain links TRBV7-9 to TRBJ1-3; D uncertain. The germline V gene encodes CDR1 SEHNR and CDR2 FQNEAQ (reference sequence). The ends were cut back, 2 bases at V and 5 bases at J, with 10 bases in the middle. The CDR3 extends over 14 amino acids. The DNA of the CDR3 is TGTGCCAGCAGCTTAAGAGGGAGTCGAAACACCATATATTTT. It codes for CASSLRGSRNTIYF.

There are a few counts of this clone. The chain joins TRBV20-1 to TRBJ2-1; a weak D match, TRBD2 (5 bases). Trimming cost V 3 bases and J 8 bases, with 8 bases left between them. This CDR3 has 11 residues. Germline loops: CDR1 DFQATT, CDR2 SNEGSKA (reference sequence). CDR3 nucleotides: TGCAGTGCTAGCGGGGTGTATGAGCAGTTCTTC. As protein: CSASGVYEQFF.

The V gene is TRBV19, the J gene TRBJ2-3, with D possibly TRBD2 on 6 matching bases. The CDR3 consists of 17 residues. Trimming cost V 0 bases and J 6 bases, with 19 bases left between them. Germline V gene sequence: CDR1 LNHDA, CDR2 SQIVND (reference sequence). The CDR3 loop is CASSIDGGARALDTQYF. The CDR3 DNA reads as TGTGCCAGTAGTATAGATGGCGGGGCCCGCGCGTTGGATACGCAGTATTTT.

The V call is TRBV27, the J call TRBJ2-7; 7 nucleotides align to TRBD2. There are 17 residues in the CDR3. V dropped 4 bases and J dropped 2; count of bases not matched to a gene: 14. The germline V gene has CDR1 MNHEY and CDR2 SMNVEV (reference sequence). The CDR3 protein is CASSYMGGGRVPYEQYF. The CDR3 DNA reads TGTGCCAGCAGTTATATGGGGGGGGGAAGGGTCCCCTACGAGCAGTACTTC.

The CDR3 reads CASSLPGQGTYGYTF. CDR3 DNA sequence: TGTGCCAGCAGCCTACCTGGACAGGGAACCTATGGCTACACCTTC. This rearrangement joins TRBV3-1 (or the pseudogene TRBV3-2) to TRBJ1-2; TRBD1 matches 8 bases. The ends lost 4 bases at V and 4 bases at J; junction bases unmatched: 8. This CDR3 is built from 15 residues. The V gene's germline CDR1 is LGHDT and CDR2 YNNKEL (reference sequence).

CDR3 protein: CASSRLAAGGQETQYF. DNA of the CDR3: TGCGCCAGCAGCCGATTGGCAGCGGGGGGTCAAGAGACCCAGTACTTC. The chain is built from TRBV4-1 and TRBJ2-5, with 9 positions matching TRBD2. CDR1 is MGHRA, CDR2 YSYEKL, per germline. The CDR3 totals 16 residues. The V segment lost 4 bases and the J segment 2 bases; nucleotides outside the gene matches: 8.

Here the CDR3 reads CASRHHTSGSKTGELFF. The CDR3 DNA is TGTGCCAGCAGGCACCATACTAGCGGGAGTAAAACCGGGGAGCTGTTTTTT. The rearrangement joins TRBV28 to TRBJ2-2, with 11 bases fitting TRBD2. CDR1 MDHEN and CDR2 SYDVKM come from the germline V gene. The V and J ends lost 6 bases and 5 bases, in that order; junction bases with no gene match: 11. The CDR3 totals 17 residues.

The chain has TRBV5-4 and TRBJ2-3; tentatively, D is TRBD1 (5 bases). With 4 bases removed from V and 0 bases from J, the gap between germline ends came to 15 bases. In germline, CDR1 is SGHNT, CDR2 YYREEE (reference sequence). This CDR3 is 16 amino acids long. Written as DNA, the CDR3 is TGTGCCAGCAGCAGCCAGGGCGGACCTAGCACAGATACGCAGTATTTT. Protein: CASSSQGGPSTDTQYF.